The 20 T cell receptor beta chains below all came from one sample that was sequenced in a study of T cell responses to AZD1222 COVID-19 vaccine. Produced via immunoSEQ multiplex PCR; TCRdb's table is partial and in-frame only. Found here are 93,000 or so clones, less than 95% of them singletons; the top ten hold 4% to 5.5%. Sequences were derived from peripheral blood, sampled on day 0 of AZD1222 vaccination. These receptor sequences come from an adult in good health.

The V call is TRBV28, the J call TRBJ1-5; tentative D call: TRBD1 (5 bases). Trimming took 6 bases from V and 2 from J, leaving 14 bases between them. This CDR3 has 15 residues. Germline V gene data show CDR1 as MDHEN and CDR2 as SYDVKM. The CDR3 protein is CASSEGVLGNQPQHF. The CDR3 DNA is TGTGCCAGCAGCGAAGGGGTTCTAGGCAATCAGCCCCAGCATTTT.

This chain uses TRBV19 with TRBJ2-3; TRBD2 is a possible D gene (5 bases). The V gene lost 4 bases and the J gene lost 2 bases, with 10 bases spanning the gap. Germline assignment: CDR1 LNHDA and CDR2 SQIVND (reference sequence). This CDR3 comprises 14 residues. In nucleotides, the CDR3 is TGTGCCAGTAGTAGGGAGACTTACACAGATACGCAGTATTTT. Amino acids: CASSRETYTDTQYF.

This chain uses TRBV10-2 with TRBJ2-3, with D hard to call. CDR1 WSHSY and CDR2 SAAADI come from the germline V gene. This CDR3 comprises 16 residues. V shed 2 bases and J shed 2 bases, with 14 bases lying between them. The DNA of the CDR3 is TGCGCCAGCAGTGAGGCGGCTGGCTGGCACACAGATACGCAGTATTTT. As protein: CASSEAAGWHTDTQYF.

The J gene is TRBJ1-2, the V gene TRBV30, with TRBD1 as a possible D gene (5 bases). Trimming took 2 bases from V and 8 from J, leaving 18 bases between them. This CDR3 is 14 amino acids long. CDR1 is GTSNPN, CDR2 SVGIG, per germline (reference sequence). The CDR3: CAWSTYNRPGGYTF. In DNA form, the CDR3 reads TGTGCCTGGAGTACGTATAACAGGCCGGGCGGCTACACCTTC.

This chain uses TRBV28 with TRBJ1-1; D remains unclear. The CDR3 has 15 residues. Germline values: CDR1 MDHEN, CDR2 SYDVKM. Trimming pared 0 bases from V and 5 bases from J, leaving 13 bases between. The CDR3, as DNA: TGTGCCAGCAGTTTATGGGGTGCGTTTAAGACTGAAGCTTTCTTT. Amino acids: CASSLWGAFKTEAFF.

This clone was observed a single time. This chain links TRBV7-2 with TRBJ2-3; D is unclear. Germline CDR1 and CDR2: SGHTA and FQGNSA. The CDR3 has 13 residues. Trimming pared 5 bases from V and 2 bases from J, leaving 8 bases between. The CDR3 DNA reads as TGTGCCAGCAGCGGCCCTAACACAGATACGCAGTATTTT. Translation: CASSGPNTDTQYF. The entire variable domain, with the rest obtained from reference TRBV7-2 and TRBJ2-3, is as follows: GAGVSQSPSNKVTEKGKDVELRCDPISGHTALYWYRQSLGQGLEFLIYFQGNSAPDKSGLPSDRFSAERTGGSVSTLTIQRTQQEDSAVYLCASSGPNTDTQYFGPGTRLTVL.

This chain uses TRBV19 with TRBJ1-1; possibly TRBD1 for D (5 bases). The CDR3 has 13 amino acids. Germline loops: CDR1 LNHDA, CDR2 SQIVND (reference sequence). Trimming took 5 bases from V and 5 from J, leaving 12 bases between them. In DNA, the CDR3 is TGTGCCAGTAGTTGGGGGGTTATTACTGAAGCTTTCTTT. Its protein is CASSWGVITEAFF.

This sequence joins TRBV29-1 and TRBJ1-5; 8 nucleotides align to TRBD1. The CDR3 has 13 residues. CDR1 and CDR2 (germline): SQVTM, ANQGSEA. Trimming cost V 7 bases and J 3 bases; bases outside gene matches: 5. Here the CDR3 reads CSAKGQDNQPQHF. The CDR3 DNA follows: TGCAGCGCGAAGGGACAGGACAATCAGCCCCAGCATTTT.

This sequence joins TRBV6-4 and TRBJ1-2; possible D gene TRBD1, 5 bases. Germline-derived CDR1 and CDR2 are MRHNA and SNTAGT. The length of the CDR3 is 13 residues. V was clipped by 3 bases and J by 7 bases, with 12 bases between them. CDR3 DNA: TGTGCCAGCAGTGAAGATCAGGGTTCTGGCTACACCTTC. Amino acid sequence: CASSEDQGSGYTF.

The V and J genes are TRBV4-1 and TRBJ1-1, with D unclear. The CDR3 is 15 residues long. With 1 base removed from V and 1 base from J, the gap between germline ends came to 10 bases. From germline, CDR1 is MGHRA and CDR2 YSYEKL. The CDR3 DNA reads TGCGCCAGCAGCCAAGCTCGTTCAGGGAACACTGAAGCTTTCTTT. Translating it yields CASSQARSGNTEAFF.

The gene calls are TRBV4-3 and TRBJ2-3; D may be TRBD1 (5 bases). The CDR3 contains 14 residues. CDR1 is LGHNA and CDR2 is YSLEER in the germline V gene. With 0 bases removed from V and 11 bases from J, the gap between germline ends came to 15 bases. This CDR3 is CASSQDRVPEVQYF. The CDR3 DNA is TGCGCCAGCAGCCAAGACAGGGTGCCTGAGGTGCAGTATTTT.

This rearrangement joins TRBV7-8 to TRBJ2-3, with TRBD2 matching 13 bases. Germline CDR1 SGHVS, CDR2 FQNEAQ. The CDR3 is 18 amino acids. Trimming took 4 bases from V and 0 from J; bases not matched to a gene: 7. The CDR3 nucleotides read TGTGCCAGCAGCTCCGGACTAGCGGGGGCGAAGAGCACAGATACGCAGTATTTT. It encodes CASSSGLAGAKSTDTQYF.

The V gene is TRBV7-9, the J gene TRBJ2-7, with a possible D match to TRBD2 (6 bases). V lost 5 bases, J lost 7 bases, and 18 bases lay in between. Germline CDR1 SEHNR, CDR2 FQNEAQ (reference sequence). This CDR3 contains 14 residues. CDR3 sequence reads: CASSRGSGVEEQYF. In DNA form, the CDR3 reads TGTGCCAGCAGCCGGGGTTCGGGGGTCGAAGAGCAGTACTTC.

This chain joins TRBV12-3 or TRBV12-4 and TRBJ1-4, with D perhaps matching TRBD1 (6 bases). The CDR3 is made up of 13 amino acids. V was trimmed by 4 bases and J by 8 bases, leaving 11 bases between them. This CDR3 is CASSSGVDEKLFF. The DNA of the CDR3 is TGTGCCAGCAGTTCAGGGGTAGACGAAAAACTGTTTTTT.

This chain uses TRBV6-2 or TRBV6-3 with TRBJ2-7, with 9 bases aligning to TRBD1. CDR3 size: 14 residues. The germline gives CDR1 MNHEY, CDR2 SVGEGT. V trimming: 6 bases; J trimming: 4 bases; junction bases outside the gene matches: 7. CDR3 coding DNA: TGTGCCAGCAGCCCCGGGACAGGGTTTTACGAGCAGTACTTC. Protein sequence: CASSPGTGFYEQYF.

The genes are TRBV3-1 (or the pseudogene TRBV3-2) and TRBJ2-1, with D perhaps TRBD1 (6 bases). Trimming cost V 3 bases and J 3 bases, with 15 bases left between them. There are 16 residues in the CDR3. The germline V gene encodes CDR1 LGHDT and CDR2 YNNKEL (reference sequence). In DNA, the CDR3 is TGTGCCAGCAGCCAGGGGGCTCGGGTAGGCTACAATGAGCAGTTCTTC. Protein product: CASSQGARVGYNEQFF.

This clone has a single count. CDR3 DNA: TGTGCCAGCAGCCAAGATATACGAGCGAGGGGAACAGATACGCAGTATTTT. Translated: CASSQDIRARGTDTQYF. V and J are TRBV3-1 (or the pseudogene TRBV3-2) and TRBJ2-3; D is possibly TRBD1 or TRBD2 (5 bases each). The CDR3 loop spans 17 amino acids. In germline, CDR1 is LGHDT, CDR2 YNNKEL (reference sequence). Trimming took 0 bases from V and 3 from J, leaving 16 bases between them.

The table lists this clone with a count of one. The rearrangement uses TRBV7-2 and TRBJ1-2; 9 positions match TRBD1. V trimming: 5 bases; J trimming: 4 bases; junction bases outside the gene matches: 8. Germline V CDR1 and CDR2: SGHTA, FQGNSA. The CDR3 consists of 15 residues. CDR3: CASSGFRDRAYGYTF. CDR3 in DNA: TGTGCCAGCAGCGGATTCCGGGACAGGGCCTATGGCTACACCTTC.

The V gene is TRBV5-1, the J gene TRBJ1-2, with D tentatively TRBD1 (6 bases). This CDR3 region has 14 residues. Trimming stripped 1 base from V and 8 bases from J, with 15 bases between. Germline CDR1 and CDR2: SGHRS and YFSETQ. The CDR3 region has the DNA TGCGCCAGCAGCTTGATCCCCGGGACAAACGGCTACACCTTC. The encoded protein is CASSLIPGTNGYTF. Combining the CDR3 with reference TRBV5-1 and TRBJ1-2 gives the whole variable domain KAGVTQTPRYLIKTRGQQVTLSCSPISGHRSVSWYQQTPGQGLQFLFEYFSETQRNKGNFPGRFSGRQFSNSRSEMNVSTLELGDSALYLCASSLIPGTNGYTFGSGTRLTVV.

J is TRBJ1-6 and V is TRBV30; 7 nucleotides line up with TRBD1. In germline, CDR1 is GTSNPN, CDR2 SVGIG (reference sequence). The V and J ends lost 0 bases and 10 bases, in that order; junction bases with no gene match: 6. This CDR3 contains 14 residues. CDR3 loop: CAWSVDRRQSPLHF. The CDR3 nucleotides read TGTGCCTGGAGTGTGGACAGGCGACAGTCACCCCTCCACTTT.